The 5 T cell receptor beta chains listed next were all sequenced from one sample in a study of liver allograft versus peripheral blood T cells. Overall study: Transplanted-liver T cell receptor repertoires were compared with recipients' peripheral blood repertoires.

TCRdb used MiXCR to reprocess the reads, holding one entry per CDR3 protein. Of over 3,500 distinct CDR3 sequences detected, roughly 16% appear once; the ten largest clones hold 21%. Receptors originate from a human patient who had a liver transplant. Some T cells may be graft donor cells.

The chain couples TRBV3-1 to TRBJ1-2; 7 bases are shared with TRBD1. Germline V gene sequence: CDR1 LGHDT, CDR2 YNNKEL (reference sequence). This CDR3 has 14 amino acids. The J segment lost 8 bases and the V segment lost 4 bases, leaving 10 bases of the junction unmatched. The CDR3 nucleotides are TGTGCCAGCAGCCCCCGACAGGGCCCGGAGGGCTACACCTTC. As protein: CASSPRQGPEGYTF.

This clonotype has a count of ten or more. As DNA, the CDR3 is TGTGCCAGCAGTTTTAGACTTGCGGGCTACACCTTC. Protein sequence: CASSFRLAGYTF. The chain combines TRBV12-3 or TRBV12-4 with TRBJ1-2; D remains ambiguous. The CDR3 contains 12 residues. V dropped 3 bases and J dropped 8 bases, with 10 bases sitting between them.

In this sample, this clonotype is medium-sized. The chain combines TRBV18 with TRBJ1-2; 12 bases map to TRBD1. The CDR3 is 13 residues long. CDR1 KGHSH and CDR2 LQKENI come from the germline V gene. After removal of 3 bases from V and 8 bases from J, the junction contained 1 base not matched to a gene. CDR3 bases: TGTGCCAGCTCACCGGGACAGGGGGCCGGCTACACCTTC. Its translation is CASSPGQGAGYTF.

This clonotype ranks as medium-sized. The chain joins TRBV5-6 to TRBJ2-6; D could derive from TRBD1 or TRBD2 (5 bases each). CDR3 size: 15 residues. Germline loops: CDR1 SGHDT, CDR2 YYEEEE. The ends were cut back, 2 bases at V and 4 bases at J, with 10 bases in the middle. CDR3 nucleotides: TGTGCCAGCAGCTTTGGGACGCTGGGGGCCAACGTCCTGACTTTC. Translating it yields CASSFGTLGANVLTF.

By frequency in the sample, this clonotype is medium-sized. The chain joins TRBV5-4 to TRBJ1-3; D is perhaps TRBD1 (6 bases). This CDR3 is built from 16 residues. Germline lookup yields CDR1 SGHNT and CDR2 YYREEE (reference sequence). V was clipped by 4 bases and J by 3 bases, with 17 bases between them. The CDR3 bases are TGTGCCAGCAGCGATCTAGGGGGGGCAGGTGGAAACACCATATATTTT. It codes for CASSDLGGAGGNTIYF.